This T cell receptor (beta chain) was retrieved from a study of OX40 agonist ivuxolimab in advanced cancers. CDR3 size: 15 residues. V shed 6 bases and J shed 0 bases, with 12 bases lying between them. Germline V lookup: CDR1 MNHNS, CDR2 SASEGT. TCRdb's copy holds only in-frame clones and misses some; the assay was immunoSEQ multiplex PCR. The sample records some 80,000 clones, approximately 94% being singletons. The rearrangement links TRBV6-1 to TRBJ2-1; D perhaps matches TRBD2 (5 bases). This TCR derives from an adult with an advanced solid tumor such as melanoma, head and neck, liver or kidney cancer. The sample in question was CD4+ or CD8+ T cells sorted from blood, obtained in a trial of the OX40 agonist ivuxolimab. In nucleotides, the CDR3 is TGTGCCAGCAGGGCACTAGGGTCCTCCTACAATGAGCAGTTCTTC. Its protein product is CASRALGSSYNEQFF.